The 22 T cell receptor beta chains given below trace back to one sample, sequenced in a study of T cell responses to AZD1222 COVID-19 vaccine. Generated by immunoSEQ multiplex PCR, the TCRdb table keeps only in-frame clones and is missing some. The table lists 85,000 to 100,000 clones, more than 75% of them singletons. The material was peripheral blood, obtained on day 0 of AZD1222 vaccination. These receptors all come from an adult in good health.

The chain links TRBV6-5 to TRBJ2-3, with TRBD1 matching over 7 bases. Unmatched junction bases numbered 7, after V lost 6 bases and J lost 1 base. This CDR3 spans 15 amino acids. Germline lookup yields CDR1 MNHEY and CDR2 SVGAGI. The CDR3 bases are TGTGCCAGCAGAATACAGGGGTTGGGCACAGATACGCAGTATTTT. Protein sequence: CASRIQGLGTDTQYF.

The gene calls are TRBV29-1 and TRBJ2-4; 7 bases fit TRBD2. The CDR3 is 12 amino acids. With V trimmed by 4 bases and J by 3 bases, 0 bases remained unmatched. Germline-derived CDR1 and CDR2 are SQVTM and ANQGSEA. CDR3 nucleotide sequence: TGCAGCGTTGGGACTAGCAAAAACATTCAGTACTTC. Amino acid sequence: CSVGTSKNIQYF.

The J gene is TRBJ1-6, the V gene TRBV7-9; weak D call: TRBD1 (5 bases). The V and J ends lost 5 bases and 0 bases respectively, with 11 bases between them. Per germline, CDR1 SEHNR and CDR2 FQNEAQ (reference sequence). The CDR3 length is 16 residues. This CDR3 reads CASSPDISSYNSPLHF. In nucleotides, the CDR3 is TGTGCCAGCAGCCCGGACATAAGCTCCTATAATTCACCCCTCCACTTT.

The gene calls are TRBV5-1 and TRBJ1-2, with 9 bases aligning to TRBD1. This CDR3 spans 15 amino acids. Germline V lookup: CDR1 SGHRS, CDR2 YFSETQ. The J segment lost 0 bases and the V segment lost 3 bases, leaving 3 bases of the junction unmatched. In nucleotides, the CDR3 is TGCGCCAGCAGCTCGGGACAGGGAGCTAACTATGGCTACACCTTC. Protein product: CASSSGQGANYGYTF.

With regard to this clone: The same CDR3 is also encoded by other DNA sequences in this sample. The CDR3 DNA reads as TGTGCCAGTAGTATCGGGACAGGGGAGGAGACCCAGTACTTC. Translated: CASSIGTGEETQYF. This chain links TRBV19 with TRBJ2-5; 10 bases fit TRBD1. In germline, CDR1 is LNHDA, CDR2 SQIVND (reference sequence). Trimming at V came to 3 bases and at J to 5 bases, leaving 3 bases not matched to a gene. This CDR3 region has 14 residues.

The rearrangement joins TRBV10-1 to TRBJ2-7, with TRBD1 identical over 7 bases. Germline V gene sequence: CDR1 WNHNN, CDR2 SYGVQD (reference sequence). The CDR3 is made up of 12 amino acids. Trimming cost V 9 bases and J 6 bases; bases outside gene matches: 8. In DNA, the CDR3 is TGCGCCAGAGCGACAGGGTGGCGCGAGCAGTACTTC. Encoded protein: CARATGWREQYF.

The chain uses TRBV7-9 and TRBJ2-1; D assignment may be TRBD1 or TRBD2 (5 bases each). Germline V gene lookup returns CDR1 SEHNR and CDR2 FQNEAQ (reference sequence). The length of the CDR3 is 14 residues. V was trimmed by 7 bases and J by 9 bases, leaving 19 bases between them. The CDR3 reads CASTRDRGLAEQFF. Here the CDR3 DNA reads TGTGCCAGCACCCGGGACCGCGGGTTGGCTGAGCAGTTCTTC.

CDR3 in amino acids: CATSDGTSGGREQYF. CDR3 nucleotide sequence: TGTGCCACCAGTGATGGGACTAGCGGAGGTCGCGAGCAGTACTTC. The V and J genes are TRBV24-1 and TRBJ2-7; 11 bases fit TRBD2. After removal of 3 bases from V and 6 bases from J, the junction contained 6 bases not matched to a gene. Germline CDR1 and CDR2: KGHDR and SFDVKD. CDR3 length: 15 residues.

The DNA of the CDR3 is TGCAGCGTTGACGGGACCCCTCGGGGAGAGACCCAGTACTTC. Protein product: CSVDGTPRGETQYF. This chain uses TRBV29-1 with TRBJ2-5, with D perhaps matching TRBD1 or TRBD2 (5 bases each). The ends were cut back, 3 bases at V and 4 bases at J, with 15 bases in the middle. This CDR3 has 14 residues. Germline CDR1 reads SQVTM; CDR2 reads ANQGSEA. The entire variable domain, with the rest obtained from reference TRBV29-1 and TRBJ2-5, is as follows: SAVISQKPSRDICQRGTSLTIQCQVDSQVTMMFWYRQQPGQSLTLIATANQGSEATYESGFVIDKFPISRPNLTFSTLTVSNMSPEDSSIYLCSVDGTPRGETQYFGPGTRLLVL.

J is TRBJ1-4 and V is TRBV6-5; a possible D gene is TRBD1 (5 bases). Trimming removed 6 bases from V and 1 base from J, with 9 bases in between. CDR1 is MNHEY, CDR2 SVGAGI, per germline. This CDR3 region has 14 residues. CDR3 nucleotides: TGTGCCAGCAGAACGGGGGGAACTAATGAAAAACTGTTTTTT. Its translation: CASRTGGTNEKLFF.

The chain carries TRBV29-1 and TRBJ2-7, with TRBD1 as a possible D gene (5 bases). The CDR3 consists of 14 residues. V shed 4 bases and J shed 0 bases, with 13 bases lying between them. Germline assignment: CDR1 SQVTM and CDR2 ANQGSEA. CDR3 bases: TGCAGCGTTGGGGGCCTGGGTAACTCCTACGAGCAGTACTTC. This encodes CSVGGLGNSYEQYF.

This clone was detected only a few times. CDR3 in DNA: TGTGCCAGCCGGAGGGCCGGGGGCACAGATACGCAGTATTTT. Its translation: CASRRAGGTDTQYF. The V gene is TRBV2, the J gene TRBJ2-3, with D tentatively TRBD2 (6 bases). The CDR3 loop spans 14 amino acids. The ends were cut back, 8 bases at V and 1 base at J, with 13 bases in the middle. Germline-derived CDR1 and CDR2 are SNHLY and FYNNEI. Together with reference TRBV2 and TRBJ2-3, the CDR3 gives the full variable domain: EPEVTQTPSHQVTQMGQEVILRCVPISNHLYFYWYRQILGQKVEFLVSFYNNEISEKSEIFDDQFSVERPDGSNFTLKIRSTKLEDSAMYFCASRRAGGTDTQYFGPGTRLTVL.

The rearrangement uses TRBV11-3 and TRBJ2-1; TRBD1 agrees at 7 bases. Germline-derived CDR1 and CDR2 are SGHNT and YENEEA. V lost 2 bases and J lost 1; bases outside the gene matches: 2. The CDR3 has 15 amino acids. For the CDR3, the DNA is TGTGCCAGCAGCTTACGGACAGGTTCCTACAATGAGCAGTTCTTC. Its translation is CASSLRTGSYNEQFF.

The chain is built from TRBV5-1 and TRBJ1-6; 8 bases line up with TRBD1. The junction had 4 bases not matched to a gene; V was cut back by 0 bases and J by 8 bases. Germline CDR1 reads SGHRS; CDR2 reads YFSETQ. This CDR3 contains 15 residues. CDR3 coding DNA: TGCGCCAGCAGCTTGGCCGGGACAGGCGATTCACCCCTCCACTTT. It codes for CASSLAGTGDSPLHF.

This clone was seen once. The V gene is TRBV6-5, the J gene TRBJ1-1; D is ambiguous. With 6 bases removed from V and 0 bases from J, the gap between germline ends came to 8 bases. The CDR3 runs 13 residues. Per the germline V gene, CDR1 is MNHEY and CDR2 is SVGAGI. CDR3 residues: CASSSQMNTEAFF. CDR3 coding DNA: TGTGCCAGCAGCTCACAGATGAACACTGAAGCTTTCTTT.

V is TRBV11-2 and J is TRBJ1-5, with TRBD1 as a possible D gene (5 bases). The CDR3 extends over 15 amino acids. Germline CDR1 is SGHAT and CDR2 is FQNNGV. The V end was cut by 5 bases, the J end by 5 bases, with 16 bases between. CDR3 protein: CASSLGWGDYQPQHF. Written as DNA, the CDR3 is TGTGCCAGCAGCCTGGGGTGGGGGGACTATCAGCCCCAGCATTTT.

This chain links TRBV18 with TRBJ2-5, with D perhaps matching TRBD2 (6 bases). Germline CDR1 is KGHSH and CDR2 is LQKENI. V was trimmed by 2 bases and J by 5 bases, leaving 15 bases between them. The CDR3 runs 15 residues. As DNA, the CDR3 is TGTGCCAGCTCACCAGCTACTAGCTCCCGGGAGACCCAGTACTTC. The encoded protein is CASSPATSSRETQYF.

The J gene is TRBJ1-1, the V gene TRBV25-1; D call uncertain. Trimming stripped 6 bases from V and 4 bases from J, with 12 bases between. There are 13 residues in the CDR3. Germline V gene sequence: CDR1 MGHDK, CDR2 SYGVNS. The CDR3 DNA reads TGTGCCAGCAGGGGTCTTTTGAGCACTGAAGCTTTCTTT. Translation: CASRGLLSTEAFF.

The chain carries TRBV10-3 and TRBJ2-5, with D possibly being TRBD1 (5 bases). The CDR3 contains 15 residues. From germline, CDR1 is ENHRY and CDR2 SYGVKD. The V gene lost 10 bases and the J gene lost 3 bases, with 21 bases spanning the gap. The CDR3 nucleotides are TGTGCCACTCGACAGATAGCCTCAGGAAAAGAGACCCAGTACTTC. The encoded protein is CATRQIASGKETQYF.

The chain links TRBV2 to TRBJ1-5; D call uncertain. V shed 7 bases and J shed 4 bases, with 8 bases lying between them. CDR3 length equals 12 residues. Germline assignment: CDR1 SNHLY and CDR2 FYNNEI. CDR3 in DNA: TGTGCCAGCAACAACATTAATCAGCCCCAGCATTTT. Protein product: CASNNINQPQHF.

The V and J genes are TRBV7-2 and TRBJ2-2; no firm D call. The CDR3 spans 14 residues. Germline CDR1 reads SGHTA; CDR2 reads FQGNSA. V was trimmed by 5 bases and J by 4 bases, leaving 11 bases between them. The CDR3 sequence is CASSPTWLTGELFF. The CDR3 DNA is TGTGCCAGCAGCCCTACTTGGCTCACCGGGGAGCTGTTTTTT.

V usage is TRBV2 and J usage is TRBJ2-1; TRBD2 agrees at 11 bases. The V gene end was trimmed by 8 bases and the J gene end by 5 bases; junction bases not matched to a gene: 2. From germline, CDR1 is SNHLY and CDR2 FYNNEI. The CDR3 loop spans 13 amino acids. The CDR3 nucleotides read TGTGCCAGCGGGACTAGCGGCAACAATGAGCAGTTCTTC. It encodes CASGTSGNNEQFF.